Detailed here is one T cell receptor beta chain. Its antigen remains unknown. This sample is drawn from a study of blood T cells in healthy people across ages. Regarding the study as a whole: TCR beta diversity per million T cells fell roughly linearly with age. Researchers deemed the diversity estimates from one million T cells underestimates.

CDR3 length equals 12 residues. V was clipped by 2 bases and J by 7 bases, with 8 bases between them. Germline CDR1 reads KGHSH; CDR2 reads LQKENI. A second PCR of roughly 7 to 11 cycles used a sample-barcoded 5' primer and a J-beta primer mix. Each cDNA was tagged by a template-switch adaptor containing 12 random nucleotides. All samples yielded 2.5 million or more CDR3-containing paired-end reads. MiXCR, applied by TCRdb to the 5' RACE reads, yields one record per CDR3 protein. Among around 710,000 distinct CDR3 sequences, around 46% were seen once, and the ten largest hold 20% to 25%. The source material was blood. The chain is built from TRBV18 and TRBJ1-1; D is undetermined. The origin of this receptor is a woman aged 60-75 years in good health. The CDR3 here is CASSPWPDEAFF. The CDR3 DNA reads as TGTGCCAGCTCACCATGGCCAGATGAAGCTTTCTTT.